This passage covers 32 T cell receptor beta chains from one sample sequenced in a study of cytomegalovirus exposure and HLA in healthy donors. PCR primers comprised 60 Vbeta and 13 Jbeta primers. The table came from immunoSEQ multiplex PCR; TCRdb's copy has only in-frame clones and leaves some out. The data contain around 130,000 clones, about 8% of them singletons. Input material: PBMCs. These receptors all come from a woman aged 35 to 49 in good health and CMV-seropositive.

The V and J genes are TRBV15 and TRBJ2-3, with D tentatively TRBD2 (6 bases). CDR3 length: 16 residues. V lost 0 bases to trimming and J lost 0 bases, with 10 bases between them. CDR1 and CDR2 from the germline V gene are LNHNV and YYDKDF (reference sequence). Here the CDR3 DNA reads TGTGCCACCAGCAGAGAGCGACTAGGCAGCACAGATACGCAGTATTTT. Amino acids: CATSRERLGSTDTQYF.

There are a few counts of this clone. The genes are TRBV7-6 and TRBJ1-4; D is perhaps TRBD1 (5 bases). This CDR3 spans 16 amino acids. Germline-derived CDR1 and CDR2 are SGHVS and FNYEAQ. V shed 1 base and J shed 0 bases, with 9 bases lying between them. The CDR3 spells CASSLGQTATNEKLFF. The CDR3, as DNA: TGTGCCAGCAGCTTAGGACAGACTGCAACTAATGAAAAACTGTTTTTT.

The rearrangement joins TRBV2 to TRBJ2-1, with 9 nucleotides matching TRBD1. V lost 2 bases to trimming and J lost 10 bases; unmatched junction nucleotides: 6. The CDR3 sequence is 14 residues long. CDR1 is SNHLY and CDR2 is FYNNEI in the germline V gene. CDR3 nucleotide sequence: TGTGCCAGCAGTGAAAATTGGACAGGGGACGAGCAGTTCTTC. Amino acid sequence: CASSENWTGDEQFF.

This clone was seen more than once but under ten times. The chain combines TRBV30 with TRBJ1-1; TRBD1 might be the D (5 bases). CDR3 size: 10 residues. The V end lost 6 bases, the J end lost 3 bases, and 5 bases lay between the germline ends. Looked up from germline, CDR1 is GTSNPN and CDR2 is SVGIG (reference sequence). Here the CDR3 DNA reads TGTGCCTGCAGGGACACTGAAGCTTTCTTT. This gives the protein CACRDTEAFF.

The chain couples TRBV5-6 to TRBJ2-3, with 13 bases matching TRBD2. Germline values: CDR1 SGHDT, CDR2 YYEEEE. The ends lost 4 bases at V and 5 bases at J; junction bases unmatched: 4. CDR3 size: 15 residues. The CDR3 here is CASSKTSGGRDTQYF. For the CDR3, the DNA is TGTGCCAGCAGCAAGACTAGCGGGGGGAGAGATACGCAGTATTTT.

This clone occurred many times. The CDR3 sequence is CASSLSGGQDGYTF. The CDR3 DNA reads TGTGCCAGCAGCTTAAGCGGGGGGCAGGATGGCTACACCTTC. The J gene is TRBJ1-2, the V gene TRBV7-9; a possible D gene is TRBD1 (6 bases). CDR3 length equals 14 residues. V gave up 2 bases and J gave up 6 bases, with 13 bases separating them. CDR1 and CDR2 from the germline V gene are SEHNR and FQNEAQ (reference sequence). Full variable domain (remainder filled in from reference TRBV7-9 and TRBJ1-2): DTGVSQNPRHKITKRGQNVTFRCDPISEHNRLYWYRQTLGQGPEFLTYFQNEAQLEKSRLLSDRFSAERPKGSFSTLEIQRTEQGDSAMYLCASSLSGGQDGYTFGSGTRLTVV.

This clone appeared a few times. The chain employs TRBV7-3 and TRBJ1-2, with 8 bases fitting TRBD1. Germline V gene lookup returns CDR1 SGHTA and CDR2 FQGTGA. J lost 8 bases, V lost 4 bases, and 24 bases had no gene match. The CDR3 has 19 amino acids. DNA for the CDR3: TGTGCCAGCAGCTCCTCCGCGGGGACAGGCTCCGCCTTAACGGGCGGCTACACCTTC. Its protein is CASSSSAGTGSALTGGYTF.

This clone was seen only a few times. CDR3 nucleotides: TGTGCCAGCAGTGAAGCCAGGACTGTTTACGAGCAGTACTTC. This codes for CASSEARTVYEQYF. The chain links TRBV6-1 to TRBJ2-7, with D possibly being TRBD2 (5 bases). The CDR3 runs to 14 residues. Germline V gives CDR1 MNHNS, CDR2 SASEGT. V lost 0 bases and J lost 4, with 10 bases in between.

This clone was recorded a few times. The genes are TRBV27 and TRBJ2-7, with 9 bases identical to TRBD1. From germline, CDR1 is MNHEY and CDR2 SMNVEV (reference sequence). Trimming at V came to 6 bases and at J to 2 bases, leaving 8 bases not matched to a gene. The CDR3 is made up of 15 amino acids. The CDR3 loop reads CASRIAGQGTYEQYF. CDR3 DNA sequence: TGTGCCAGCAGGATTGCGGGACAGGGAACCTACGAGCAGTACTTC.

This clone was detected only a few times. Here the CDR3 DNA reads TGTGCCAGCAGCTTAGGCGGGGGGGCTCGTGGCTACACCTTC. Amino acid sequence: CASSLGGGARGYTF. The chain has TRBV5-5 and TRBJ1-2; tentatively, D is TRBD1 (6 bases). The CDR3 contains 14 residues. V dropped 2 bases and J dropped 7 bases, with 15 bases sitting between them. Germline CDR1 is SGHKS and CDR2 is YYEKEE (reference sequence).

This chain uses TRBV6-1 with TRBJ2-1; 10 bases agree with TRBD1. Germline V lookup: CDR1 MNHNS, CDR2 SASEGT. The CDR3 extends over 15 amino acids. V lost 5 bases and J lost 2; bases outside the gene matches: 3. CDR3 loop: CASSRGQGTYNEQFF. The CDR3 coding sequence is TGTGCCAGCAGTAGGGGACAGGGGACCTACAATGAGCAGTTCTTC.

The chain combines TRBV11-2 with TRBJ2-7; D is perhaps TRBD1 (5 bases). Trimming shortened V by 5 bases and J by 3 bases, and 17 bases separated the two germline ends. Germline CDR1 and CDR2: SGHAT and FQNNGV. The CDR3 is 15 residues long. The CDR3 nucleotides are TGTGCCAGCAGCCTAGGGCAGGGTGGGATCTACGAGCAGTACTTC. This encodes CASSLGQGGIYEQYF.

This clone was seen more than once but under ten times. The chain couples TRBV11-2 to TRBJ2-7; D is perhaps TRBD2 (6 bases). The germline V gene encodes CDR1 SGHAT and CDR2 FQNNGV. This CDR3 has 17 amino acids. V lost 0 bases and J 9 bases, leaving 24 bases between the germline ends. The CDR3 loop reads CASSLDITRGYQLGQYF. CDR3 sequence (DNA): TGTGCCAGCAGCTTAGATATAACGCGGGGTTATCAACTCGGGCAGTACTTC.

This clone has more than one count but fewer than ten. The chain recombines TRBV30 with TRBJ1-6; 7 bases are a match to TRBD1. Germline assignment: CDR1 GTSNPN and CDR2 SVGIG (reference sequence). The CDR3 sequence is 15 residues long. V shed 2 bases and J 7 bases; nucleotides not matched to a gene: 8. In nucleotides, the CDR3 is TGTGCCTGGAGTCGGGAGGGGGCGATCAATTCACCCCTCCACTTT. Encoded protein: CAWSREGAINSPLHF.

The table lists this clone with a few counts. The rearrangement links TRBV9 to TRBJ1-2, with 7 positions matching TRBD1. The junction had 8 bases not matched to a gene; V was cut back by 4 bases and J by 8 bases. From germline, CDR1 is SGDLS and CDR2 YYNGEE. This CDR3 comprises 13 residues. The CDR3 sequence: CASSFDDRVGYTF. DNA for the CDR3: TGTGCCAGCAGCTTTGACGACAGGGTGGGCTACACCTTC. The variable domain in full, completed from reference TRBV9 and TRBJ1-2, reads DSGVTQTPKHLITATGQRVTLRCSPRSGDLSVYWYQQSLDQGLQFLIQYYNGEERAKGNILERFSAQQFPDLHSELNLSSLELGDSALYFCASSFDDRVGYTFGSGTRLTVV.

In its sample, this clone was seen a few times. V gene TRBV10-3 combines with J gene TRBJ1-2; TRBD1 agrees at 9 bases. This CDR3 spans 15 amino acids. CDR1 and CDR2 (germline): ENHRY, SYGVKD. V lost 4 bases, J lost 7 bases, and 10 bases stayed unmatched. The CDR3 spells CAISAPDRGFGGYTF. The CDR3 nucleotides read TGTGCCATCAGTGCACCGGACAGGGGATTCGGTGGCTACACCTTC.

The CDR3 coding sequence is TGTGCCAGCAGCACCGGACAGGGAGACTATGGCTACACCTTC. It translates to CASSTGQGDYGYTF. The rearrangement links TRBV9 to TRBJ1-2; 8 bases map to TRBD1. Germline loops: CDR1 SGDLS, CDR2 YYNGEE. The CDR3 is made up of 14 amino acids. V was clipped by 4 bases and J by 3 bases; unmatched bases: 5.

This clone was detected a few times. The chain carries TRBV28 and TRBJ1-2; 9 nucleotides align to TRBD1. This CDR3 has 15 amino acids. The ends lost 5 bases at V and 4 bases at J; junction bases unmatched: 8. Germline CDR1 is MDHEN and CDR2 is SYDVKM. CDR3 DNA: TGTGCCAGCAGTCTCACAGGGGGCCCGACCTATGGCTACACCTTC. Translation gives CASSLTGGPTYGYTF.

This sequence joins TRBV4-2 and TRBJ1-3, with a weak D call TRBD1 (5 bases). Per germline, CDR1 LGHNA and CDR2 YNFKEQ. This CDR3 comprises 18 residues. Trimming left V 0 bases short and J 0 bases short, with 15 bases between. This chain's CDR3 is CASSQDRTPRYSGNTIYF. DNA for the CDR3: TGTGCCAGCAGCCAAGATAGGACACCGAGATACTCTGGAAACACCATATATTTT.

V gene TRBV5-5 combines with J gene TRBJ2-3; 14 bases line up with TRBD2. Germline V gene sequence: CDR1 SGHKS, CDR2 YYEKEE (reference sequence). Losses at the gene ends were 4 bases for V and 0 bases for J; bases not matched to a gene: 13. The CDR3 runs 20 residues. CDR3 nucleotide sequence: TGTGCCAGCAGCAAATTTTGGGGACTAGCGGGGGTCTCTAGCACAGATACGCAGTATTTT. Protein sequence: CASSKFWGLAGVSSTDTQYF.

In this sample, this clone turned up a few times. CDR3 amino acids: CASRTGYTEAFF. Here the CDR3 DNA reads TGTGCCAGCAGGACAGGCTACACTGAAGCTTTCTTT. The J gene is TRBJ1-1, the V gene TRBV27, with D possibly TRBD1 on 6 matching bases. From germline, CDR1 is MNHEY and CDR2 SMNVEV (reference sequence). Trimming stripped 6 bases from V and 3 bases from J, with 8 bases between. CDR3 length equals 12 residues.

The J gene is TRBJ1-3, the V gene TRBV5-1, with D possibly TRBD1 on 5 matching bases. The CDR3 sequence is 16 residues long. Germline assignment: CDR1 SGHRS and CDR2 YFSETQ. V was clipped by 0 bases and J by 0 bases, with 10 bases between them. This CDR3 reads CASSLGGTNSGNTIYF. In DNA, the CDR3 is TGCGCCAGCAGCTTGGGGGGCACCAACTCTGGAAACACCATATATTTT.

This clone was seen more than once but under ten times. For the CDR3, the DNA is TGTGCCATCAGTTCACCGGGACAGGCTCCCTACAATGAGCAGTTCTTC. Its protein product is CAISSPGQAPYNEQFF. This rearrangement joins TRBV10-3 to TRBJ2-1; 8 positions agree with TRBD1. The CDR3 has 16 residues. Germline CDR1 is ENHRY and CDR2 is SYGVKD. The junction had 8 bases not matched to a gene; V was cut back by 5 bases and J by 2 bases.

CDR3 bases: TGCGCCAGCAGTCGGGTTGGAAATCAGCCCCAGCATTTT. Its translation is CASSRVGNQPQHF. The gene calls are TRBV10-1 and TRBJ1-5; D gene ambiguous. The CDR3 has 13 residues. With 5 bases removed from V and 4 bases from J, the gap between germline ends came to 9 bases. Germline V gives CDR1 WNHNN, CDR2 SYGVQD (reference sequence).

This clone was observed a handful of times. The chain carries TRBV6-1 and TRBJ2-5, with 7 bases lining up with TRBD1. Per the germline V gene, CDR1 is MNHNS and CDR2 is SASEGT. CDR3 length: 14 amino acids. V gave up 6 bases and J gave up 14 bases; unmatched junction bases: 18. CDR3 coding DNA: TGTGCCAGCAGATCCACCTTCCGGCTGGACAGGAGTTACTTC. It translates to CASRSTFRLDRSYF.

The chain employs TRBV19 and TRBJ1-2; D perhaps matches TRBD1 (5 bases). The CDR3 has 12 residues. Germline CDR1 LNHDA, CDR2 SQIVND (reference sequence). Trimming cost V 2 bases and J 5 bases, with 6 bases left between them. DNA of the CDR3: TGTGCCAGTAGTATACAGGGTTATGGCTACACCTTC. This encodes CASSIQGYGYTF. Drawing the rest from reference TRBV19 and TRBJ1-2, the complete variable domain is DGGITQSPKYLFRKEGQNVTLSCEQNLNHDAMYWYRQDPGQGLRLIYYSQIVNDFQKGDIAEGYSVSREKKESFPLTVTSAQKNPTAFYLCASSIQGYGYTFGSGTRLTVV.

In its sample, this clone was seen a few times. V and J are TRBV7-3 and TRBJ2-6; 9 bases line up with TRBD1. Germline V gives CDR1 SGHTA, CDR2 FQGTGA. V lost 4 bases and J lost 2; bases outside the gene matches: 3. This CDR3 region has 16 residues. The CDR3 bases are TGTGCCAGCAGCTCCACAGGGGGCGCTGGGGCCAACGTCCTGACTTTC. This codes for CASSSTGGAGANVLTF.

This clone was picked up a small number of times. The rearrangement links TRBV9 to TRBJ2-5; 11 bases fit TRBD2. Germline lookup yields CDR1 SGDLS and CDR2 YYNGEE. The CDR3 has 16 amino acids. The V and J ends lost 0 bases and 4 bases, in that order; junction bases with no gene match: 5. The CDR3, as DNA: TGTGCCAGCAGCGTAGGGGGTAGCGGGGGGGCAGAGACCCAGTACTTC. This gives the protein CASSVGGSGGAETQYF.

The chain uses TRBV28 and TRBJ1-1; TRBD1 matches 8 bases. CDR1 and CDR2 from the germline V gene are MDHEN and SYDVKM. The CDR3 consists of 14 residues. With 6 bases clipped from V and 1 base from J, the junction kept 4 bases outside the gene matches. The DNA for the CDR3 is TGTGCCAGCAGGCCGGACAGGGAGAACACTGAAGCTTTCTTT. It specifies CASRPDRENTEAFF.

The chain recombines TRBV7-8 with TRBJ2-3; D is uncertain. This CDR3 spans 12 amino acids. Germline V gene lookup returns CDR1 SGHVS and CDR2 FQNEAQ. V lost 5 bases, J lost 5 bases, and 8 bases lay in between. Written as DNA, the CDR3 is TGTGCCAGCAGCGGAGTGGGAGATACGCAGTATTTT. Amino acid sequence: CASSGVGDTQYF.

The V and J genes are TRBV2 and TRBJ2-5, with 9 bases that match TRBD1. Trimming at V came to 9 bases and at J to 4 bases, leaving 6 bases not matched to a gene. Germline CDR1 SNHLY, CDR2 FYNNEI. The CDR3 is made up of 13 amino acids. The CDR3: CASGTGQRETQYF. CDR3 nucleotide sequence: TGTGCCAGTGGGACAGGGCAACGAGAGACCCAGTACTTC. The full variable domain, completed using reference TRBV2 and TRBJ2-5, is EPEVTQTPSHQVTQMGQEVILRCVPISNHLYFYWYRQILGQKVEFLVSFYNNEISEKSEIFDDQFSVERPDGSNFTLKIRSTKLEDSAMYFCASGTGQRETQYFGPGTRLLVL.

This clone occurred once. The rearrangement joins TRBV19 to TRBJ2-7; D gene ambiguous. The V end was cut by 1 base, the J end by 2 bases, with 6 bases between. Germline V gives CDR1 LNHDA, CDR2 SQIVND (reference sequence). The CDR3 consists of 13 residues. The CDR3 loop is CASSIAVAYEQYF. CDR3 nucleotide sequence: TGTGCCAGTAGTATAGCGGTAGCCTACGAGCAGTACTTC.